This T cell receptor beta chain was identified in a study of spatial heterogeneity in lung cancer. Study-level results: Quantities of ubiquitous and regional expanded TCRs paralleled ubiquitous and regional nonsynonymous mutations, respectively. Intratumoral expanded alpha and beta TCR counts were found to track tumor mutation counts.

This clonotype has at least ten counts. Its antigen remains unidentified. This beta chain slipped into a library made for alpha chains as a stray read, so its size is not meaningful. The presence of a unique molecular identifier marked each TCR cDNA molecule. TCRdb re-derived calls from the 5' RACE reads in MiXCR, one entry per CDR3 protein. The sample has about 15,000 distinct CDR3 sequences, roughly 6.2% seen once. CDR1 is MNHEY, CDR2 SVGAGI, per germline. The V end lost 5 bases, the J end lost 6 bases, and 16 bases lay between the germline ends. This CDR3 contains 15 residues. Time point noted: sample taken at primary tumor resection. Unsorted whole RNA of tumor, nontumor lung or frozen PBMC was sequenced.

The V and J genes are TRBV6-5 and TRBJ1-4; D remains unclear. The sequence derives from a male donor with early-stage non-small cell lung cancer. Sequenced material: lung tumor tissue, taken at surgery. In DNA form, the CDR3 reads TGTGCCAGCAGTACCGCGGAGGGAGCGGATGAAAAACTGTTTTTT. It is translated as CASSTAEGADEKLFF.